The clone carrying this T cell receptor beta chain has ten or more counts. This record comes from a study of T cells in Graves' hyperthyroidism and ophthalmopathy. Amplification of TCR beta CDR3 regions was performed using RNA transcripts as template. The TCR CDR3 first-round RT-PCR relied on the HTBI primer set. MiXCR was run by TCRdb on the multiplex PCR reads, yielding one entry per CDR3 protein. The sample lists under 300,000 distinct CDR3 sequences; roughly 13% were seen once. Germline loops: CDR1 MNHNS, CDR2 SASEGT. The CDR3 has 16 amino acids. V was cut by 6 bases and J by 3 bases, with 18 bases left in between.

The sequenced material came from blood. The clonotype originates from a woman aged 40 to 55 with Graves' hyperthyroidism. This chain uses TRBV6-1 with TRBJ2-1; the D is unclear. CDR3 bases: TGTGCCAGCAGAGCCGACGGCGGAATGAACTACAATGAGCAGTTCTTC. Its translation is CASRADGGMNYNEQFF.